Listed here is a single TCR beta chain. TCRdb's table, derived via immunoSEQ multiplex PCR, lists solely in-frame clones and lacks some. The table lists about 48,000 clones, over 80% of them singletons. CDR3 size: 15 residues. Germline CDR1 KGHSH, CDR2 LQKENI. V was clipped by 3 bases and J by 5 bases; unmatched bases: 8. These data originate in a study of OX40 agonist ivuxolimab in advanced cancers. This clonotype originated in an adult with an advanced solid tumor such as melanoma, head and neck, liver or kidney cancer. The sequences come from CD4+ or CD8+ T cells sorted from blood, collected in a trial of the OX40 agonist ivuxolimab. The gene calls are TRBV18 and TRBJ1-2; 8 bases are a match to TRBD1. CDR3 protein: CASSPPTGEGYGYTF. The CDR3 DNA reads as TGTGCCAGCTCACCCCCGACAGGGGAAGGTTATGGCTACACCTTC.